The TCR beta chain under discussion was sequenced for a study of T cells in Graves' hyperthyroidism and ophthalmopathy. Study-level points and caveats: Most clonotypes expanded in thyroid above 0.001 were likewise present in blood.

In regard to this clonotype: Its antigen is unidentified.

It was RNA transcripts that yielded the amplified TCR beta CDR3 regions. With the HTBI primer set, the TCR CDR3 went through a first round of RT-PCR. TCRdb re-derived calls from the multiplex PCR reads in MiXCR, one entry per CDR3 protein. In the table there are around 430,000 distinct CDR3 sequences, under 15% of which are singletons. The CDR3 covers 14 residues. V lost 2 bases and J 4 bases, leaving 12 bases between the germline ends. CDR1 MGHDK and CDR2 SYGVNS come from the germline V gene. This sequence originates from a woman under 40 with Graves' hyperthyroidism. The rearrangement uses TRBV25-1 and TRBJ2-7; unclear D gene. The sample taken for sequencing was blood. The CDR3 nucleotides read TGTGCCAGCAGTGAAACCCCCCCTGCTTACGAGCAGTACTTC. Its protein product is CASSETPPAYEQYF.